Sequencing of this TCR beta chain was carried out in a study of cytomegalovirus exposure and HLA in healthy donors. In nominal health when sampled, donors likely had unrecorded immune exposures nonetheless. This CDR3 spans 15 amino acids. CDR1 SSHAT and CDR2 FNYEAQ come from the germline V gene (reference sequence). V lost 4 bases to trimming and J lost 9 bases; unmatched junction nucleotides: 11. In its sample, this clone was seen once. What it binds is unknown. Study-wide findings and caveats: Researchers reported from a later analysis that most CMV-associated TCR beta chains appeared HLA-restricted. According to a later analysis, donors in an Asian-associated ancestry cluster reportedly had fewer N-insertions than the 666-donor mean. Three chains tied to CMV proved CMV antigen-specific in vitro.

PCR was performed using 60 Vbeta and 13 Jbeta primers. Method: immunoSEQ multiplex PCR; TCRdb's copy keeps in-frame clones and lacks some. The table lists around 120,000 clones, 81% of them singletons. The sequencing input was PBMCs. The rearrangement uses TRBV7-7 and TRBJ2-1; 8 positions match TRBD2. The source of this sequence is a woman in her twenties or thirties in good health and CMV-seronegative. CDR3 in amino acids: CASSSYSSGLSEQFF. In nucleotides, the CDR3 is TGTGCCAGCAGCTCCTACTCTAGCGGGCTGAGTGAGCAGTTCTTC.